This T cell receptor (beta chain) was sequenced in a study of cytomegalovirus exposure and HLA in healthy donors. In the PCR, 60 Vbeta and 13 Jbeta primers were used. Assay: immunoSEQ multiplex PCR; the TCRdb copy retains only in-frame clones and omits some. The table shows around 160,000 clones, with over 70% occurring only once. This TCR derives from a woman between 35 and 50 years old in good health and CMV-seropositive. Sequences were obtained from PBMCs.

CDR3 residues: CASSPDRGPIEAFF. CDR3 DNA sequence: TGTGCCAGCAGTCCGGACAGGGGGCCCATCGAAGCTTTCTTT. The chain employs TRBV6-5 and TRBJ1-1; TRBD1 aligns across 11 bases. CDR3 length: 14 residues. Germline V gene lookup returns CDR1 MNHEY and CDR2 SVGAGI. The trim removed 5 bases at V and 8 bases at J, leaving 7 bases unmatched.